This record looks at one TCR beta chain sequence and its context. The source of the sample is a study of blood T cell repertoires in COVID-19. About the research overall: Nucleic acid was either cDNA or gDNA, and it came from T cells, B-cell-depleted T cells, or PBMCs.

Assay: immunoSEQ multiplex PCR; the TCRdb copy retains only in-frame clones and omits some. The sample holds about 210,000 clones, 75% to 90% seen once. V lost 10 bases, J lost 7 bases, and 16 bases lay in between. CDR3 length: 13 residues. Germline lookup yields CDR1 KGHDR and CDR2 SFDVKD. Specimen: peripheral blood. The J gene is TRBJ2-1, the V gene TRBV24-1, with TRBD1 as a possible D gene (6 bases). This clonotype was obtained from a man between 60 and 70 years old with acute or convalescent COVID-19. CDR3 sequence reads: CATGWQGSNEQFF. The CDR3 bases are TGTGCCACGGGGTGGCAGGGGAGTAATGAGCAGTTCTTC.